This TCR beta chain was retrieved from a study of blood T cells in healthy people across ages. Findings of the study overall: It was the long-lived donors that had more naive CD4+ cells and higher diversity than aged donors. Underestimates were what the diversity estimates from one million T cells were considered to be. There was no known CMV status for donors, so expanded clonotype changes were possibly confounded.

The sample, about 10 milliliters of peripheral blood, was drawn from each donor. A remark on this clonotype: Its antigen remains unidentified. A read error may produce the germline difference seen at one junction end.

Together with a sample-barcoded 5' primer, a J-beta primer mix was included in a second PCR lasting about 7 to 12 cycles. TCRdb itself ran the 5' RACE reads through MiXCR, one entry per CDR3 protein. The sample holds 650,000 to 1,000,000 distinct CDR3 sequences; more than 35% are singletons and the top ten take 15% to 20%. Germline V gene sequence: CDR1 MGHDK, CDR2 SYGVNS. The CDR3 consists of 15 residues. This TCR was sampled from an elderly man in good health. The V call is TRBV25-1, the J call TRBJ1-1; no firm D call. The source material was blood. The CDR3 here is CASRESHRGNTEAFF. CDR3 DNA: TGTGCCAGCCGTGAATCGCACAGAGGGAACACTGAAGCTTTCTTT.